This T cell receptor (beta chain) comes out of a study of T cell clonality in common variable immunodeficiency. This clone was picked up many times. The read finishes 3 residues shy of the CDR3 end, and the germline J gene is used to complete it. The protocol was immunoSEQ multiplex PCR, while the TCRdb copy is restricted to in-frame clones and leaves out a portion. This sample comprises approximately 44,000 clones, none seen once only. V was shortened by 7 bases and J by 1 base, with 7 bases between the two germline ends. Germline V gene sequence: CDR1 DFQATT, CDR2 SNEGSKA (reference sequence). This CDR3 spans 11 amino acids.

Sequenced material: peripheral blood mononuclear cells. The chain uses TRBV20-1 and TRBJ1-1; D is undetermined. This receptor was obtained from a person aged 18-70 years in good health. The CDR3 bases that were read are TGCAGTGTTCCCTGGAACACTGAA. It is translated as CSVPWNTE. In full, the CDR3 is CSVPWNTEAFF.